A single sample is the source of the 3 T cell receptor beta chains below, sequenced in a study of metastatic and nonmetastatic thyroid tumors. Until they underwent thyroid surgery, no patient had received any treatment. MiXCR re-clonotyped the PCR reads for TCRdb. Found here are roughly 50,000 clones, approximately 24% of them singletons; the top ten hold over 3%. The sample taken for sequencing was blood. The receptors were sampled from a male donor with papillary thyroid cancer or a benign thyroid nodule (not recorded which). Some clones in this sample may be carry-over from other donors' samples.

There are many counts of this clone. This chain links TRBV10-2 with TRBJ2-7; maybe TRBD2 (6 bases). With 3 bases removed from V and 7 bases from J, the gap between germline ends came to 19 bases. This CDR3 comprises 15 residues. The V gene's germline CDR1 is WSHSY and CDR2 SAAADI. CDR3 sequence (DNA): TGCGCCAGCAGTGAAGTTCCGGGAGTGGCGGGGGAGCAGTACTTC. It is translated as CASSEVPGVAGEQYF.

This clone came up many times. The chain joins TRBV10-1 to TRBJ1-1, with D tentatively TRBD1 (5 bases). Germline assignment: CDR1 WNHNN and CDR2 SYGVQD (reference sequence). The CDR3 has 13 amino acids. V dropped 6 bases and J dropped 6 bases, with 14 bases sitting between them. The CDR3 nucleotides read TGCGCCAGCAGCCATGGACAAGGCCCTGAAGCTTTCTTT. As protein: CASSHGQGPEAFF.

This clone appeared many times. The chain's CDR3 is CASSDRNSYEQYF. In DNA, the CDR3 is TGTGCCAGCAGTGACCGGAACTCCTACGAGCAGTACTTC. The genes are TRBV25-1 and TRBJ2-7; D gene uncertain. Germline loops: CDR1 MGHDK, CDR2 SYGVNS. The V end lost 3 bases, the J end lost 0 bases, and 6 bases lay between the germline ends. The CDR3 runs to 13 residues.